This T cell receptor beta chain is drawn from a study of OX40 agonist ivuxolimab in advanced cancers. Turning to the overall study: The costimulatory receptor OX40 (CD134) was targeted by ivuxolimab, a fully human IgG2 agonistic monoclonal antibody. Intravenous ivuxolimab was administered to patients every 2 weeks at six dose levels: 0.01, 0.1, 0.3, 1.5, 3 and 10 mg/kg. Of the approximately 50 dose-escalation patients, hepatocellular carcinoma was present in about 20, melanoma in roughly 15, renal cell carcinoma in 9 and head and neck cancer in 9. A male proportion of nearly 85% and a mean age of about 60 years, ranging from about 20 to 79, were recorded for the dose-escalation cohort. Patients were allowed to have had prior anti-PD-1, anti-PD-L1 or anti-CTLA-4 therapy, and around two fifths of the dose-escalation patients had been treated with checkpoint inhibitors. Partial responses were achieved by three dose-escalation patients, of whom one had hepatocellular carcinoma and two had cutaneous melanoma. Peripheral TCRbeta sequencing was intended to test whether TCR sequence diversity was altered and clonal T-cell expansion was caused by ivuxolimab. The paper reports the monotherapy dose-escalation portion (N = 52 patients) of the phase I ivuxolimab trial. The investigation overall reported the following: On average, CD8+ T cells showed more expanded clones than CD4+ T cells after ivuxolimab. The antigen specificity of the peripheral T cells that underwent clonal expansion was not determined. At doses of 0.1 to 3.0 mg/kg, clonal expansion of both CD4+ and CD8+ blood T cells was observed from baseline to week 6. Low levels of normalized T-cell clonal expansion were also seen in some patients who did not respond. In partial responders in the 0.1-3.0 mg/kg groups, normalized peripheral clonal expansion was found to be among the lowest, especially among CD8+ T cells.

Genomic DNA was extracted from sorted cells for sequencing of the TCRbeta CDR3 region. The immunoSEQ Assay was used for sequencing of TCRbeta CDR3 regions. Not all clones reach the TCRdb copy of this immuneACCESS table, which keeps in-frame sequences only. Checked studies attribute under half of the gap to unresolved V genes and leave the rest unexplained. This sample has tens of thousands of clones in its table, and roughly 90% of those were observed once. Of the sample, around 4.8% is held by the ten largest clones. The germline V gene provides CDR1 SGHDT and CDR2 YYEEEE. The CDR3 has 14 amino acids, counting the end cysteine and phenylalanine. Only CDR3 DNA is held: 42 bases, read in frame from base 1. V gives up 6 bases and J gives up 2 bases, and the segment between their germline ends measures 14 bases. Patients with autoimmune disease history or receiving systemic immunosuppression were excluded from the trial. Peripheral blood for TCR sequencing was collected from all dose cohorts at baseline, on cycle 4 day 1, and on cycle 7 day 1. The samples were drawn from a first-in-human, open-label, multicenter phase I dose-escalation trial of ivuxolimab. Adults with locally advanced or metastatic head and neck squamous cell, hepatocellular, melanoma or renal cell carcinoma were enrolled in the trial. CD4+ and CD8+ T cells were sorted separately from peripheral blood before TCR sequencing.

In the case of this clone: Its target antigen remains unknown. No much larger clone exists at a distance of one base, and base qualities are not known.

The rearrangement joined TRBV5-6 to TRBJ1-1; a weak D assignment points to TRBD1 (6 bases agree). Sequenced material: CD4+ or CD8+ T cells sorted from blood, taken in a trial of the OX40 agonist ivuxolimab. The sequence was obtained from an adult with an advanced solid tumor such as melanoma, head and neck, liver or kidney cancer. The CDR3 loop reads CASNMGGRNTEAFF. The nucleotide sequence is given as TGTGCCAGCAACATGGGGGGGCGTAACACTGAAGCTTTCTTT.